The rows below give T cell receptor beta chains drawn from one sample of a study of monozygotic twins with inflammatory bowel disease. TCRdb reprocessed the 5' RACE reads, keeping one entry per CDR3 protein, no DNA. This table lists about 150,000 distinct CDR3 sequences. The sequenced material came from blood. These receptors were obtained from a human donor with ulcerative colitis or Crohn's disease, or a healthy co-twin of an affected twin (not recorded which). Each CDR3 is given with its conserved first and last residue.

j_gene,v_gene,len,CDR3aa
TRBJ1-1,TRBV7-9,11,CASSSQGDGFF
TRBJ2-1,TRBV6-5,11,CAVGSYNEQFF
TRBJ2-3,TRBV24-1,12,CATSDERDTQYF
TRBJ2-1,TRBV6-1,17,CASSPGVLESSYNEQFF
TRBJ1-1,TRBV12-3/TRBV12-4,13,CASSLTGNTETFF
TRBJ2-7,TRBV7-9,15,CASSASSGSIYEQYF
TRBJ1-5,TRBV27,16,CASRPEFGRFNQPQHF
TRBJ1-2,TRBV5-6,15,CASSLGGRRNYGYTF
TRBJ1-2,TRBV5-6,17,CASSLVPSPSCLLGYTF
TRBJ2-7,TRBV7-6,15,CASSSVRGRSNEQYF
TRBJ2-7,TRBV7-9,12,CASSPSGGRQYF
TRBJ1-2,TRBV5-8,11,CASSLEVELTF
TRBJ2-4,TRBV20-1,13,CSAGRQGGGIQYF
TRBJ2-5,TRBV18,14,CASSPKGQQETQYF
TRBJ1-2,TRBV30,13,CAWSVSTNYGYTF
TRBJ2-3,TRBV20-1,12,CSARSGIDTQYF
TRBJ2-3,TRBV10-3,13,CAISESSTDTQYF
TRBJ2-5,TRBV4-2,19,CASSQDPKTSGRARKTQYF
TRBJ2-7,TRBV29-1,15,CSAERLWEGVHEQYF
TRBJ1-5,TRBV20-1,13,CSAWTGRNQPQHF
TRBJ2-2,TRBV7-3,17,CASSLNAPGTGTGELFF
TRBJ1-5,TRBV11-2,13,CASSQVSNQPQHF
TRBJ2-1,TRBV7-2,15,CASSRGRGVGSEQFF
TRBJ2-1,TRBV4-2,15,CASSQDVGSGNEQFF
TRBJ2-3,TRBV30,15,CAWSVGGSSTDTQYF
TRBJ2-1,TRBV20-1,17,CSASSPGSRGIYNEQFF
TRBJ2-7,TRBV25-1,15,CASSEYGGSLYEQYF
TRBJ2-1,TRBV29-1,13,CSAGPDRAREQFF
TRBJ2-2,TRBV28,15,CASSSGGMNTGELFF
TRBJ1-6,TRBV4-1,15,CASSQDGGSNSPLHF
TRBJ1-2,TRBV3-1,14,CASSQEPLDYGYTF
TRBJ2-2,TRBV5-1,16,CASSLEGGPNTGELFF
TRBJ1-4,TRBV30,12,CAWAADNEKLFF
TRBJ1-5,TRBV21-1,15,CASSKVWDSNQPQHF
TRBJ2-7,TRBV12-3/TRBV12-4,14,CASSHQAGAYEQYF
TRBJ2-7,TRBV5-4,13,CASRETVSHEQYF
TRBJ1-3,TRBV12-3/TRBV12-4,12,CASRKMGNTIYF
TRBJ1-2,TRBV20-1,15,CSARGGLGTYNGYTF
TRBJ2-3,TRBV20-1,15,CSARDWQGLSDTQYF
TRBJ2-2,TRBV7-2,15,CASSLVSGVSAELFF
TRBJ2-1,TRBV20-1,12,CSASRSSNEQFF
TRBJ1-6,TRBV4-3,16,CASSQDIGQGGSPLHF
TRBJ2-2,TRBV4-3,16,CASSQLAGGNTGELFF
TRBJ1-1,TRBV5-1,16,CASRRQGGGSNTEAFF
TRBJ2-7,TRBV5-1,12,CASRVGSYEQYF
TRBJ2-7,TRBV28,15,CASSLGLAITYEQYF
TRBJ2-6,TRBV28,17,CASSHGQGPSGANVLTF
TRBJ1-1,TRBV5-1,15,CASSWGRGQGTEAFF